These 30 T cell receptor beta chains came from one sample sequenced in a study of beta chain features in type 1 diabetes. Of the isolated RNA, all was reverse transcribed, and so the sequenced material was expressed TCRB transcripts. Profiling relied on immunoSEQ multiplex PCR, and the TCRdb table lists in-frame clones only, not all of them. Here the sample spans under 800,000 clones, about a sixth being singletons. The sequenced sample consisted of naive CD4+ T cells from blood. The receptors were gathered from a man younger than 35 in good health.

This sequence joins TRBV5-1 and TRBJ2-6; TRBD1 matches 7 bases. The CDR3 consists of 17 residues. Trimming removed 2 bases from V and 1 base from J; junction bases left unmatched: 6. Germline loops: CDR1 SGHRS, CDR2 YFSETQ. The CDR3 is CASSFGTASSGANVLTF. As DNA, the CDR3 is TGCGCCAGCAGCTTCGGGACAGCTTCTTCTGGGGCCAACGTCCTGACTTTC.

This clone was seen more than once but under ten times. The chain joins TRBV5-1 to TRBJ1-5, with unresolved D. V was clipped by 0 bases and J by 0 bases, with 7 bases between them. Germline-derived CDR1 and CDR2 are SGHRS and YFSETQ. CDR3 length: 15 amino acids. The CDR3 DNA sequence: TGCGCCAGCAGCTTGGATAGCAATAGCAATCAGCCCCAGCATTTT. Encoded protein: CASSLDSNSNQPQHF. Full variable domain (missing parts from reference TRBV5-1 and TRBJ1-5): KAGVTQTPRYLIKTRGQQVTLSCSPISGHRSVSWYQQTPGQGLQFLFEYFSETQRNKGNFPGRFSGRQFSNSRSEMNVSTLELGDSALYLCASSLDSNSNQPQHFGDGTRLSIL.

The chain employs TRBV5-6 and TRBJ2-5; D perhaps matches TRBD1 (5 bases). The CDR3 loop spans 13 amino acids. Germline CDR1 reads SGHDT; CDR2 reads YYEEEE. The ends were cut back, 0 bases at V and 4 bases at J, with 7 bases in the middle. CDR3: CASSLDRTETQYF. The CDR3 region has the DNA TGTGCCAGCAGCTTGGACAGGACAGAGACCCAGTACTTC.

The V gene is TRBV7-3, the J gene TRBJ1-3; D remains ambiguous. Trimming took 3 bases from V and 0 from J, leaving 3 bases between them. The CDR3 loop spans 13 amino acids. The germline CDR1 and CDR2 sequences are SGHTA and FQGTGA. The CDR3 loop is CASSLGSGNTIYF. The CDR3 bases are TGTGCCAGCAGCTTGGGCTCTGGAAACACCATATATTTT.

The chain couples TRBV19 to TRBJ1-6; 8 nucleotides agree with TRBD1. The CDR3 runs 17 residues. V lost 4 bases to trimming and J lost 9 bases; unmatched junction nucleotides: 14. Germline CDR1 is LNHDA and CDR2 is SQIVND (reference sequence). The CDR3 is CASSTQTSTGVGSPLHF. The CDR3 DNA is TGTGCCAGTAGTACCCAAACCTCGACAGGGGTTGGTTCACCCCTCCACTTT.

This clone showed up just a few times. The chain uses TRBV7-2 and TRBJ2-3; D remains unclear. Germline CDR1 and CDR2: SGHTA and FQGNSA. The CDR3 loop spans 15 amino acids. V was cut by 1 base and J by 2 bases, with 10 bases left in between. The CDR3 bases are TGTGCCAGCAGCTTAGGACCCATGTCCACAGATACGCAGTATTTT. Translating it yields CASSLGPMSTDTQYF.

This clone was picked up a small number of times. The CDR3 is CASRKIGQGGLHEQYF. The CDR3 bases are TGTGCCAGCAGAAAGATTGGACAGGGAGGACTCCACGAGCAGTACTTC. The chain joins TRBV28 to TRBJ2-7, with TRBD1 matching 8 bases. V was pared by 6 bases and J by 5 bases, with 15 bases of the junction left unmatched. CDR1 and CDR2 from the germline V gene are MDHEN and SYDVKM. The CDR3 loop spans 16 amino acids.

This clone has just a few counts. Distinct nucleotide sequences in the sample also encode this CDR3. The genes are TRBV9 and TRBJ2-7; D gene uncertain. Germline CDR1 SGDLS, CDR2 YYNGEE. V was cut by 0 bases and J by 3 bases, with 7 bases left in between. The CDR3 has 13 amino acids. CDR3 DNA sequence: TGTGCCAGCAGCGTAGGAAGCAGCTACGAGCAGTACTTC. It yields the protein CASSVGSSYEQYF.

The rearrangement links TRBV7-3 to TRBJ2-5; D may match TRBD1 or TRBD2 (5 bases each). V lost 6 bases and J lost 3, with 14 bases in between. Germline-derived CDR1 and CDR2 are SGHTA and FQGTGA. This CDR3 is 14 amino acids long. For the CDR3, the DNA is TGTGCCAGCAGGAAAACGGGGACGGAAGAGACCCAGTACTTC. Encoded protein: CASRKTGTEETQYF.

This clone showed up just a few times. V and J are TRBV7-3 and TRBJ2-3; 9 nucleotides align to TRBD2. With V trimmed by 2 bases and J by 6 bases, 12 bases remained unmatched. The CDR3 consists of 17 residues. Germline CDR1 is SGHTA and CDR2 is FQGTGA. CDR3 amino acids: CASSLQLAGTTGDTQYF. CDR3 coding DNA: TGTGCCAGCAGCTTACAGCTAGCGGGGACCACAGGGGATACGCAGTATTTT. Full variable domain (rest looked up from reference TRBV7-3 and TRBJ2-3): GAGVSQTPSNKVTEKGKYVELRCDPISGHTALYWYRQSLGQGPEFLIYFQGTGAADDSGLPNDRFFAVRPEGSVSTLKIQRTERGDSAVYLCASSLQLAGTTGDTQYFGPGTRLTVL.

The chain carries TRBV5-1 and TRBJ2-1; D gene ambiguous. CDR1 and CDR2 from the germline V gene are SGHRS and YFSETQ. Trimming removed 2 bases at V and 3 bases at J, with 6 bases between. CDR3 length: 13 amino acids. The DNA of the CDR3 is TGCGCCAGCAGCTTATCTGACTACAATGAGCAGTTCTTC. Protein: CASSLSDYNEQFF. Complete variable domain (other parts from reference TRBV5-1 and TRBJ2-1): KAGVTQTPRYLIKTRGQQVTLSCSPISGHRSVSWYQQTPGQGLQFLFEYFSETQRNKGNFPGRFSGRQFSNSRSEMNVSTLELGDSALYLCASSLSDYNEQFFGPGTRLTVL.

The CDR3 loop is CASSSPGDGTEAFF. The DNA for the CDR3 is TGTGCCAGCAGCTCCCCAGGGGATGGCACTGAAGCTTTCTTT. The chain is built from TRBV28 and TRBJ1-1; maybe TRBD1 (6 bases). V lost 6 bases and J lost 4, with 15 bases in between. The CDR3 is 14 amino acids. Germline assignment: CDR1 MDHEN and CDR2 SYDVKM.

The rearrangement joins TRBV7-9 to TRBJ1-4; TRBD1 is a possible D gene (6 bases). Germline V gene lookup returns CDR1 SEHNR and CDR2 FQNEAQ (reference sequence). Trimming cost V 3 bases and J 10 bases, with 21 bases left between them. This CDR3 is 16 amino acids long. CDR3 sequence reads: CASSLVGGQGGGKLFF. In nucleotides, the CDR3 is TGTGCCAGCAGCTTGGTAGGGGGTCAGGGAGGAGGAAAACTGTTTTTT.

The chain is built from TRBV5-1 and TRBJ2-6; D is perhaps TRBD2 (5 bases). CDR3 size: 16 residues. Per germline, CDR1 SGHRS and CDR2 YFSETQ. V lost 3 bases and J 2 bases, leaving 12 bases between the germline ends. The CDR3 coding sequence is TGCGCCAGCAGCTGGTTATCGGGGACTGGGGCCAACGTCCTGACTTTC. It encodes CASSWLSGTGANVLTF.

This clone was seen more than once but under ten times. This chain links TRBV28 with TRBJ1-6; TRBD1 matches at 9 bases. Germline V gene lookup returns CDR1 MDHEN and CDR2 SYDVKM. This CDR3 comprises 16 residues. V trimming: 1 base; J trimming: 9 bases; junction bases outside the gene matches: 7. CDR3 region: CASSLFLGQGPSPLHF. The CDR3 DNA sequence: TGTGCCAGCAGTTTATTCCTGGGACAGGGACCTTCACCCCTCCACTTT.

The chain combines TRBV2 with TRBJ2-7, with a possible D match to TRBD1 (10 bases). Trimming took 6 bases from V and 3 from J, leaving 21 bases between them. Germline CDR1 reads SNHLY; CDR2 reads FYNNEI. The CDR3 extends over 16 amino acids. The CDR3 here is CASRRTGGTSRYEQYF. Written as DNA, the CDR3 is TGTGCCAGCAGACGGACAGGGGGGACTAGCCGCTACGAGCAGTACTTC.

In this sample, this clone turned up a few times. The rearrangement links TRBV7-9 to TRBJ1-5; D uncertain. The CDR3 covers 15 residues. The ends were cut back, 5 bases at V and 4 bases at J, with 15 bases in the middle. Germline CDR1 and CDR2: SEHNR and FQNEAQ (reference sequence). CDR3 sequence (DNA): TGTGCCAGCAGCCCAAGAGGACTAGGAAATCAGCCCCAGCATTTT. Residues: CASSPRGLGNQPQHF.

The chain's CDR3 is CASSLTSVYEQYF. CDR3 DNA: TGTGCCAGCAGCTTAACTAGCGTCTACGAGCAGTACTTC. V usage is TRBV7-2 and J usage is TRBJ2-7; 7 bases match TRBD2. With 2 bases clipped from V and 3 bases from J, the junction kept 1 base outside the gene matches. Germline V CDR1 and CDR2: SGHTA, FQGNSA. The CDR3 extends over 13 amino acids.

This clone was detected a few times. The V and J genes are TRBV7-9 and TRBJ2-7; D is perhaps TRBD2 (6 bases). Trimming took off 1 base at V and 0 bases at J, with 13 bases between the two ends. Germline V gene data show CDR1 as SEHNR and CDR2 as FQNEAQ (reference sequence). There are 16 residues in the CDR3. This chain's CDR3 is CASSLVKRASSYEQYF. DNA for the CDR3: TGTGCCAGCAGCTTAGTAAAGCGGGCGAGCTCCTACGAGCAGTACTTC.

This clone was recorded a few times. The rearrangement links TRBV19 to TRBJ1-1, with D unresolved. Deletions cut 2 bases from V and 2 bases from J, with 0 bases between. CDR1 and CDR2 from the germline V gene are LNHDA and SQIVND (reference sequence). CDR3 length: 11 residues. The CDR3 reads CASSINTEAFF. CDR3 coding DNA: TGTGCCAGTAGTATAAACACTGAAGCTTTCTTT.

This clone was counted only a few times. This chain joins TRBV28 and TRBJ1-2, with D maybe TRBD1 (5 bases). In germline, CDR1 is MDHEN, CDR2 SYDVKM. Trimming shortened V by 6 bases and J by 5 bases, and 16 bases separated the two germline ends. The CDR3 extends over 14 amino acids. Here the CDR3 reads CASSQQVTRYGYTF. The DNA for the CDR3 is TGTGCCAGCAGCCAACAGGTTACCCGGTATGGCTACACCTTC.

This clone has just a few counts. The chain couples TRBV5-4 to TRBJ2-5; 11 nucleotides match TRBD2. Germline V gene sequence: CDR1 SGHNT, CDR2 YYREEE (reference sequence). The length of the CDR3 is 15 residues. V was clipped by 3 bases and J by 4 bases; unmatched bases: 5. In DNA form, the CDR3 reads TGTGCCAGCAGCTCTACTAGCGGGAGTTCAGAGACCCAGTACTTC. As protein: CASSSTSGSSETQYF.

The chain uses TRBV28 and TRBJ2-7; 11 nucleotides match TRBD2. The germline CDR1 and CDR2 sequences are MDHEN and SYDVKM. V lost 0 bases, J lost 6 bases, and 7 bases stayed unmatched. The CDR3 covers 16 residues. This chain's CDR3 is CASSLWSSGRALEQYF. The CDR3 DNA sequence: TGTGCCAGCAGTTTATGGAGTAGCGGGAGGGCCCTCGAGCAGTACTTC. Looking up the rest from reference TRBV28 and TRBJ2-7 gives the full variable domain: DVKVTQSSRYLVKRTGEKVFLECVQDMDHENMFWYRQDPGLGLRLIYFSYDVKMKEKGDIPEGYSVSREKKERFSLILESASTNQTSMYLCASSLWSSGRALEQYFGPGTRLTVT.

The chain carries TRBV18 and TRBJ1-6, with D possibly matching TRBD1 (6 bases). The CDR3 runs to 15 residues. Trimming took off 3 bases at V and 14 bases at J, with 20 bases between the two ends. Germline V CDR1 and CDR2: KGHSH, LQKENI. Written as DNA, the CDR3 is TGTGCCAGCTCACCCGATTGGGGGCCTCTCATGGCCCTCCACTTT. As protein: CASSPDWGPLMALHF.

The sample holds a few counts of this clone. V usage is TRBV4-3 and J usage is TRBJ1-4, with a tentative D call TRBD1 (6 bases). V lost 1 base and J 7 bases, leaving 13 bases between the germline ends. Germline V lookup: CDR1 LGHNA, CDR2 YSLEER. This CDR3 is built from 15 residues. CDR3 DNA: TGCGCCAGCAGCCAAGTGAACAGGGAGGGTGAAAAACTGTTTTTT. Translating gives CASSQVNREGEKLFF.

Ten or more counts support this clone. The CDR3 region has the DNA TGTGCCAGCAGCTTAGGCCAGAGGAAAAACATAGCCAAAAACATTCAGTACTTC. This sequence encodes CASSLGQRKNIAKNIQYF. J is TRBJ2-4 and V is TRBV13; D gene unclear. Trimming pared 0 bases from V and 0 bases from J, leaving 15 bases between. The CDR3 runs 18 residues. The germline gives CDR1 PRHDT, CDR2 FYEKMQ (reference sequence).

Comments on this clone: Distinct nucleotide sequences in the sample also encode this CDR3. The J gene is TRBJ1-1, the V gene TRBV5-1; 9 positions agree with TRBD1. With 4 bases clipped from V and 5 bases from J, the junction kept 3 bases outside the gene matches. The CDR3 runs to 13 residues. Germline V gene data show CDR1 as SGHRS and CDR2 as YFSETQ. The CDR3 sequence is CASSTDRGTEAFF. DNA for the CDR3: TGCGCCAGCAGCACGGACAGGGGAACTGAAGCTTTCTTT.

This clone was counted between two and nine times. Here the CDR3 DNA reads TGTGCCAGCAGGGGAGGTAACTATGGCTACACCTTC. Protein sequence: CASRGGNYGYTF. The chain recombines TRBV2 with TRBJ1-2; no reliable D call. Germline CDR1 SNHLY, CDR2 FYNNEI. Between the trimmed V and J ends, which lost 6 bases and 1 base, there was a span of 6 bases. There are 12 residues in the CDR3.

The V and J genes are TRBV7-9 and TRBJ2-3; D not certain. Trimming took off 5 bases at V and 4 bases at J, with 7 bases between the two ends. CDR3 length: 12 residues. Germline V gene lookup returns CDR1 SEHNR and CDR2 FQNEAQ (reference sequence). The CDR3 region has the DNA TGTGCCAGCAGCCCCGAGCCAGATACGCAGTATTTT. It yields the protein CASSPEPDTQYF.

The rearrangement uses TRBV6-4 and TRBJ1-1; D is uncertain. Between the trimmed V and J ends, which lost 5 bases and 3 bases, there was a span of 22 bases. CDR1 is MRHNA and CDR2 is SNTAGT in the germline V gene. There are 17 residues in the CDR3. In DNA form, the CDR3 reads TGTGCCAGCAGTCCTCGAGGGATGAGTCCCAGGCACACTGAAGCTTTCTTT. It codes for CASSPRGMSPRHTEAFF.